The entry below gives a single T cell receptor beta chain sequence along with its context. What it recognizes is unknown. The method was immunoSEQ multiplex PCR; TCRdb's version includes in-frame clones alone and lacks a portion of them. The sample yields about 530,000 clones, 60% to 80% seen once. The sample originates from a study of shared clonotypes between healthy human individuals. The study, taken as a whole, reports: Depth of sequencing was expected to influence donor clonotype sharing. Collection of samples was limited to blood; tissue repertoires likely differ.

The CDR3 length is 14 residues. Germline V CDR1 and CDR2: MNHEY, SMNVEV (reference sequence). The ends lost 5 bases at V and 11 bases at J; junction bases unmatched: 10. This chain links TRBV27 with TRBJ2-4; 9 positions match TRBD1. Sequenced sample: PBMCs. This TCR was recovered from a woman in her thirties or forties in good health. Some clones in this sample may be carry-over from other donors' samples. CDR3 loop: CASSTWTGEAVQYF. CDR3 coding DNA: TGTGCCAGCAGTACATGGACAGGGGAGGCAGTTCAGTACTTC.